This T cell receptor (beta chain) stems from a study of cytomegalovirus exposure and HLA in healthy donors. Overall study results and limits: Further analysis, carried out later, found HLA-associated TCR beta chains more clonally expanded than equally common other chains. What a later analysis showed was that several of the most significant clusters appeared linked to common viral pathogens. The study found most TCR sequences rare, yet found some public TCRs in many donors. Previous analysis showed most TCR beta V segments were productive about 87% or about 30% of the time.

The sample holds a few counts of this clone. Its antigen is unknown. Primers: 60 Vbeta forward and 13 Jbeta reverse. Assay used: immunoSEQ multiplex PCR; TCRdb lists only in-frame clones, some missing. The data show some 190,000 clones, approximately 80% seen once. V was shortened by 1 base and J by 5 bases, with 8 bases between the two germline ends. The CDR3 spans 13 residues. Germline V gene sequence: CDR1 MGHRA, CDR2 YSYEKL. The V gene is TRBV4-1, the J gene TRBJ2-5; no firm D call. Sequencing used PBMCs. The TCR comes from a man in his forties or fifties in good health and CMV-seropositive. The CDR3 loop reads CASSQVLLETQYF. The CDR3, as DNA: TGCGCCAGCAGCCAAGTTTTACTGGAGACCCAGTACTTC.